This is a list of T cell receptor beta chains from one sample in a study of T cell repertoires in cytomegalovirus infection. TCRdb ran MiXCR on the reads and lists one entry per CDR3 protein. This repertoire shows approximately 120,000 distinct CDR3 sequences, more than 30% found once; its top ten account for 45% to 65%. Their cognate antigens are unknown. This material consisted of CD8+ T cells from cultured PBMCs, taken from culture after CMV antigen stimulation. All receptors derive from a human donor in good health (CMV status not recorded). Some clones in this sample may be carry-over from other donors' samples. Both conserved end residues are part of each CDR3. The order of the fields is V gene, CDR3 length, clone size, D gene, J gene, CDR3 protein, CDR3 DNA. The D gene is left open where the match is weak. Where a row states a size, it is once, few, many or the class of an expanded clone; other rows omit it.

V gene: TRBV12-3/TRBV12-4
CDR3 length: 14
clone size: -
D gene: -
J gene: TRBJ2-7
CDR3 protein: CASSRTASSYEQYF
CDR3 DNA: TGTGCCAGCAGTAGGACAGCTAGCTCCTACGAGCAGTACTTC

V gene: TRBV7-6
CDR3 length: 13
clone size: few
D gene: -
J gene: TRBJ2-7
CDR3 protein: CASRLTGSYEQYF
CDR3 DNA: TGTGCCAGCAGACTGACAGGATCCTACGAGCAGTACTTC

V gene: TRBV11-2
CDR3 length: 16
clone size: once
D gene: TRBD2
J gene: TRBJ2-1
CDR3 protein: CASSPYSGGPYNEQFF
CDR3 DNA: TGTGCCAGCAGCCCCTATAGCGGGGGGCCCTACAATGAGCAGTTCTTC

V gene: TRBV27
CDR3 length: 15
clone size: -
D gene: TRBD1
J gene: TRBJ1-6
CDR3 protein: CASSLMAGGNSPLHF
CDR3 DNA: TGTGCCAGCAGTTTAATGGCAGGGGGCAATTCACCCCTCCACTTT

V gene: TRBV11-2
CDR3 length: 16
clone size: -
D gene: -
J gene: TRBJ1-2
CDR3 protein: CASSLDQISIRYGYTF
CDR3 DNA: TGTGCCAGCAGCTTAGATCAGATATCAATCCGCTATGGCTACACCTTC

V gene: TRBV6-1
CDR3 length: 12
clone size: -
D gene: -
J gene: TRBJ2-1
CDR3 protein: CASSEWLNEQFF
CDR3 DNA: TGTGCCAGCAGTGAATGGCTGAATGAGCAGTTCTTC

V gene: TRBV7-9
CDR3 length: 14
clone size: many
D gene: -
J gene: TRBJ2-3
CDR3 protein: CASSLKVGRDTQYF
CDR3 DNA: TGTGCCAGCAGCTTAAAGGTTGGGCGGGATACGCAGTATTTT

V gene: TRBV11-2
CDR3 length: 13
clone size: -
D gene: -
J gene: TRBJ2-5
CDR3 protein: CASSSEGQETQYF
CDR3 DNA: TGTGCCAGCAGCTCGGAGGGCCAAGAGACCCAGTACTTC

V gene: TRBV4-2
CDR3 length: 13
clone size: -
D gene: TRBD1
J gene: TRBJ2-1
CDR3 protein: CATGTGGLNEQFF
CDR3 DNA: TGTGCAACCGGGACAGGGGGCCTGAATGAGCAGTTCTTC

V gene: TRBV20-1
CDR3 length: 15
clone size: -
D gene: -
J gene: TRBJ2-7
CDR3 protein: CSARRLARGPYEQYF
CDR3 DNA: TGCAGTGCTAGAAGACTGGCGAGAGGGCCCTACGAGCAGTACTTC

V gene: TRBV6-1
CDR3 length: 16
clone size: few
D gene: TRBD1
J gene: TRBJ1-1
CDR3 protein: CASSEITGEAISEAFF
CDR3 DNA: TGTGCCAGCAGTGAAATAACAGGGGAGGCGATTAGTGAAGCTTTCTTT

V gene: TRBV5-1
CDR3 length: 15
clone size: -
D gene: TRBD1
J gene: TRBJ2-7
CDR3 protein: CASSETGQGIYEQYF
CDR3 DNA: TGCGCCAGCAGCGAGACGGGACAGGGGATCTACGAGCAGTACTTC

V gene: TRBV4-1
CDR3 length: 16
clone size: -
D gene: TRBD2
J gene: TRBJ2-5
CDR3 protein: CASSQAGLAGQETQYF
CDR3 DNA: TGCGCCAGCAGCCAAGCGGGACTAGCGGGGCAGGAGACCCAGTACTTC

V gene: TRBV7-6
CDR3 length: 15
clone size: few
D gene: -
J gene: TRBJ1-2
CDR3 protein: CASSLTTTGLRGYTF
CDR3 DNA: TGTGCCAGCAGCTTAACTACGACAGGCCTAAGGGGCTACACCTTC

V gene: TRBV7-8
CDR3 length: 14
clone size: many
D gene: -
J gene: TRBJ1-5
CDR3 protein: CASSLEGGNQPQHF
CDR3 DNA: TGTGCCAGCAGCTTAGAGGGTGGCAATCAGCCCCAGCATTTT

V gene: TRBV7-3
CDR3 length: 16
clone size: few
D gene: -
J gene: TRBJ2-2
CDR3 protein: CASSWTVATNTGELFF
CDR3 DNA: TGTGCCAGCAGCTGGACAGTAGCTACGAACACCGGGGAGCTGTTTTTT

V gene: TRBV7-9
CDR3 length: 19
clone size: few
D gene: TRBD2
J gene: TRBJ2-3
CDR3 protein: CASSLSREPTSGGRGTQYF
CDR3 DNA: TGTGCCAGCAGCTTATCCCGCGAGCCGACTAGCGGAGGCAGGGGTACGCAGTATTTT

V gene: TRBV6-1
CDR3 length: 16
clone size: -
D gene: -
J gene: TRBJ2-3
CDR3 protein: CASSALQGYGTDTQYF
CDR3 DNA: TGTGCCAGCAGTGCGTTACAGGGTTACGGCACAGATACGCAGTATTTT